This T cell receptor beta chain comes out of a study of PD-1 blockade in classical Hodgkin lymphoma. Overall study context: Every 2 weeks, patients got 3 mg/kg intravenous nivolumab.

Sequenced by immunoSEQ multiplex PCR; TCRdb stores in-frame clones only, minus some. The sample includes nearly 25,000 clones, approximately 68% of them seen just once. Sample time point: cycle 4 day 1 (C4D1), after less than seven weeks of nivolumab. Each of the patients experienced relapse following autologous stem cell transplantation, and their brentuximab vedotin exposure differed. Complete response, partial response or progressive disease constituted the best responses recorded. Study-wide results and caveats: TCR diversity rose significantly by C4D1 in CD4+ but not CD8+ cells. Prior to therapy, complete responders displayed diversity much like that of newly diagnosed patients.

The junction had 7 bases not matched to a gene; V was cut back by 1 base and J by 3 bases. The germline gives CDR1 SGHKS, CDR2 YYEKEE (reference sequence). The CDR3 has 16 amino acids. Comment on this clone: Its antigen remains unknown.

Sequencing used peripheral blood mononuclear cells (PBMCs), obtained before the fourth cycle of nivolumab. This TCR came from a human donor with classical Hodgkin lymphoma. The rearrangement uses TRBV5-5 and TRBJ1-3; TRBD1 aligns across 7 bases. CDR3 region: CASSLNRGLGGNTIYF. In DNA, the CDR3 is TGTGCCAGCAGCTTGAATAGGGGGCTAGGTGGAAACACCATATATTTT.